The 20 T cell receptor beta chains below come from one sample, sequenced in a study of cytomegalovirus exposure and HLA in healthy donors. Amplification used 60 Vbeta primers and 13 Jbeta primers. Using immunoSEQ multiplex PCR, the repertoire was profiled, and TCRdb retains in-frame clones only, with some absent. The data show just over 150,000 clones, roughly 84% seen once. Specimen: PBMCs. These receptors were collected from a man aged 18 to 30 in good health and CMV-seropositive.

The sample holds a few counts of this clone. The rearrangement joins TRBV20-1 to TRBJ1-1, with TRBD1 as a possible D gene (6 bases). V was cut by 7 bases and J by 6 bases, with 12 bases left in between. The CDR3 consists of 11 residues. Germline V gene sequence: CDR1 DFQATT, CDR2 SNEGSKA (reference sequence). The CDR3 DNA is TGCAGTGTTCAACAGGGCCCTGAAGCTTTCTTT. Residues: CSVQQGPEAFF.

The chain uses TRBV7-6 and TRBJ2-7; 7 bases are shared with TRBD1. The CDR3 consists of 15 residues. The germline V gene encodes CDR1 SGHVS and CDR2 FNYEAQ. Trimming removed 2 bases from V and 6 bases from J; junction bases left unmatched: 10. CDR3 DNA: TGTGCCAGCAGCTTAAATCCAGACAGGGCCAGCGAGCAGTACTTC. Protein sequence: CASSLNPDRASEQYF. The variable domain in full, with the rest retrieved from reference TRBV7-6 and TRBJ2-7, is GAGVSQSPRYKVTKRGQDVALRCDPISGHVSLYWYRQALGQGPEFLTYFNYEAQQDKSGLPNDRFSAERPEGSISTLTIQRTEQRDSAMYRCASSLNPDRASEQYFGPGTRLTVT.

This clone has more than one count but fewer than ten. The J gene is TRBJ2-1, the V gene TRBV7-7; tentative D call: TRBD2 (5 bases). CDR3 length equals 16 residues. V dropped 4 bases and J dropped 4 bases, with 17 bases sitting between them. Germline CDR1 SSHAT, CDR2 FNYEAQ (reference sequence). The CDR3 region has the DNA TGTGCCAGCAGCTCCTTGGCGGGCCTGACATACAATGAGCAGTTCTTC. Its protein product is CASSSLAGLTYNEQFF.

The gene calls are TRBV19 and TRBJ2-5, with 13 bases identical to TRBD2. The trim removed 5 bases at V and 2 bases at J, leaving 8 bases unmatched. The CDR3 spans 17 residues. Germline V gene sequence: CDR1 LNHDA, CDR2 SQIVND (reference sequence). CDR3 protein: CASSVGTGLAGQETQYF. The CDR3 nucleotides are TGTGCCAGTAGTGTCGGAACGGGACTAGCGGGGCAAGAGACCCAGTACTTC.

V usage is TRBV4-2 and J usage is TRBJ2-2, with D perhaps matching TRBD2 (5 bases). CDR1 and CDR2 (germline): LGHNA, YNFKEQ. This CDR3 comprises 16 residues. With 0 bases removed from V and 0 bases from J, the gap between germline ends came to 8 bases. The CDR3 loop reads CASSQEATTNTGELFF. Here the CDR3 DNA reads TGTGCCAGCAGCCAAGAGGCGACTACGAACACCGGGGAGCTGTTTTTT.

The chain has TRBV11-3 and TRBJ2-3; D is perhaps TRBD1 (6 bases). The CDR3 sequence is 15 residues long. V dropped 1 base and J dropped 0 bases, with 8 bases sitting between them. CDR1 is SGHNT and CDR2 is YENEEA in the germline V gene. The CDR3 spells CASSLGQASTDTQYF. Written as DNA, the CDR3 is TGTGCCAGCAGCTTAGGACAGGCCAGCACAGATACGCAGTATTTT.

The chain recombines TRBV15 with TRBJ2-7, with TRBD2 as a possible D gene (6 bases). The CDR3 is 16 amino acids. V lost 0 bases and J lost 0, with 12 bases in between. Germline V gene data show CDR1 as LNHNV and CDR2 as YYDKDF (reference sequence). In nucleotides, the CDR3 is TGTGCCACCAGCAGAGATGGAGGACTATCCTCCTACGAGCAGTACTTC. Translation: CATSRDGGLSSYEQYF.

The V call is TRBV9, the J call TRBJ1-2; 11 bases align to TRBD1. J lost 4 bases, V lost 4 bases, and 15 bases had no gene match. The length of the CDR3 is 18 residues. Germline V lookup: CDR1 SGDLS, CDR2 YYNGEE. The CDR3 DNA is TGTGCCAGCAGCCCCTTCTCCAGAACCGGGACAGGGGGCTATGGCTACACCTTC. This codes for CASSPFSRTGTGGYGYTF. The complete variable domain, with remaining parts taken from reference TRBV9 and TRBJ1-2, reads DSGVTQTPKHLITATGQRVTLRCSPRSGDLSVYWYQQSLDQGLQFLIQYYNGEERAKGNILERFSAQQFPDLHSELNLSSLELGDSALYFCASSPFSRTGTGGYGYTFGSGTRLTVV.

The rearrangement links TRBV2 to TRBJ1-1; unclear D gene. CDR1 and CDR2 (germline): SNHLY, FYNNEI. CDR3 length: 11 amino acids. V lost 2 bases and J lost 9, with 7 bases in between. The CDR3 here is CASSENRKAFF. The CDR3 DNA follows: TGTGCCAGCAGTGAAAACAGAAAAGCTTTCTTT.

In nucleotides, the CDR3 is TGTGCCAGTAGTATCATCGGTGCCTACGAGCAGTACTTC. Translated, it gives CASSIIGAYEQYF. The chain couples TRBV19 to TRBJ2-7; D remains ambiguous. Germline V lookup: CDR1 LNHDA, CDR2 SQIVND (reference sequence). The CDR3 is 13 amino acids. V lost 3 bases and J lost 2, with 8 bases in between.

This rearrangement joins TRBV7-2 to TRBJ2-5, with a weak D call TRBD1 (6 bases). The CDR3 spans 15 residues. V was clipped by 1 base and J by 4 bases, with 13 bases between them. In germline, CDR1 is SGHTA, CDR2 FQGNSA. CDR3 in DNA: TGTGCCAGCAGCTTAGGGGTCGGGACAACAGAGACCCAGTACTTC. The encoded protein is CASSLGVGTTETQYF.

The rearrangement links TRBV4-3 to TRBJ2-1; 10 bases agree with TRBD2. V lost 1 base and J lost 9; bases outside the gene matches: 6. Germline lookup yields CDR1 LGHNA and CDR2 YSLEER. The CDR3 has 15 amino acids. The CDR3 protein is CASSQGAGGPSEQFF. DNA for the CDR3: TGCGCCAGCAGCCAAGGAGCGGGGGGGCCGAGTGAGCAGTTCTTC.

This chain links TRBV2 with TRBJ2-5; D perhaps matches TRBD1 (6 bases). Germline V lookup: CDR1 SNHLY, CDR2 FYNNEI. The CDR3 totals 13 residues. V was shortened by 8 bases and J by 1 base, with 11 bases between the two germline ends. Here the CDR3 reads CASFGQFQETQYF. The CDR3 nucleotides read TGTGCCAGCTTCGGACAGTTCCAAGAGACCCAGTACTTC.

This clone showed up just once. This sequence joins TRBV5-1 and TRBJ2-5; D perhaps matches TRBD2 (5 bases). Germline V gene lookup returns CDR1 SGHRS and CDR2 YFSETQ. V gave up 0 bases and J gave up 3 bases, with 9 bases separating them. The CDR3 covers 14 residues. The CDR3 DNA sequence: TGCGCCAGCAGCTTGGTTCTTAGCGAAGAGACCCAGTACTTC. Its translation: CASSLVLSEETQYF.

The CDR3 DNA follows: TGTGCCAGCAGCTTAGATACCGGACAGGGGAACACTGAAGCTTTCTTT. This gives the protein CASSLDTGQGNTEAFF. The chain combines TRBV11-2 with TRBJ1-1; TRBD1 aligns across 8 bases. The CDR3 has 16 residues. The V gene's germline CDR1 is SGHAT and CDR2 FQNNGV. With 0 bases clipped from V and 1 base from J, the junction kept 4 bases outside the gene matches. Complete variable domain (other parts from reference TRBV11-2 and TRBJ1-1): EAGVAQSPRYKIIEKRQSVAFWCNPISGHATLYWYQQILGQGPKLLIQFQNNGVVDDSQLPKDRFSAERLKGVDSTLKIQPAKLEDSAVYLCASSLDTGQGNTEAFFGQGTRLTVV.

This clone was seen just once. V usage is TRBV5-6 and J usage is TRBJ2-1; TRBD1 matches at 8 bases. From germline, CDR1 is SGHDT and CDR2 YYEEEE. V lost 5 bases, J lost 2 bases, and 12 bases stayed unmatched. The CDR3 is made up of 17 amino acids. The CDR3 DNA reads as TGTGCCAGCAGACCCCTGGCCGGGACAGGCCCCTACAATGAGCAGTTCTTC. Translating it yields CASRPLAGTGPYNEQFF.

This clone turned up a few times. At the DNA level, this CDR3 is encoded by other sequences in the same sample as well. This sequence joins TRBV30 and TRBJ2-5, with D maybe TRBD2 (6 bases). Germline values: CDR1 GTSNPN, CDR2 SVGIG (reference sequence). Trimming stripped 0 bases from V and 4 bases from J, with 9 bases between. The CDR3 loop spans 13 amino acids. CDR3 sequence (DNA): TGTGCCTGGAGTGTAAGGAGGGGAGAGACCCAGTACTTC. This encodes CAWSVRRGETQYF.

The genes are TRBV5-1 and TRBJ1-2; unclear D gene. The germline V gene encodes CDR1 SGHRS and CDR2 YFSETQ. The CDR3 has 17 amino acids. Trimming stripped 0 bases from V and 3 bases from J, with 18 bases between. CDR3 residues: CASSLVSESRWHYGYTF. The CDR3 DNA follows: TGCGCCAGCAGCTTGGTTTCCGAGAGCAGGTGGCACTATGGCTACACCTTC.

CDR3 residues: CASSFSGAYEQYF. DNA for the CDR3: TGTGCCAGCAGTTTTTCAGGGGCCTACGAGCAGTACTTC. V is TRBV27 and J is TRBJ2-7; a weak D match, TRBD1 (6 bases). Germline lookup yields CDR1 MNHEY and CDR2 SMNVEV (reference sequence). The CDR3 spans 13 residues. The V gene lost 3 bases and the J gene lost 2 bases, with 8 bases spanning the gap.

The chain couples TRBV29-1 to TRBJ1-2, with a possible D match to TRBD1 (5 bases). V dropped 7 bases and J dropped 4 bases, with 25 bases sitting between them. CDR3 length equals 16 residues. Germline CDR1 and CDR2: SQVTM and ANQGSEA. The CDR3 coding sequence is TGCAGCGCATTATGGCATGGGGACGGAGGGACCTATGGCTACACCTTC. This encodes CSALWHGDGGTYGYTF. Looking up the rest from reference TRBV29-1 and TRBJ1-2 gives the full variable domain: SAVISQKPSRDICQRGTSLTIQCQVDSQVTMMFWYRQQPGQSLTLIATANQGSEATYESGFVIDKFPISRPNLTFSTLTVSNMSPEDSSIYLCSALWHGDGGTYGYTFGSGTRLTVV.